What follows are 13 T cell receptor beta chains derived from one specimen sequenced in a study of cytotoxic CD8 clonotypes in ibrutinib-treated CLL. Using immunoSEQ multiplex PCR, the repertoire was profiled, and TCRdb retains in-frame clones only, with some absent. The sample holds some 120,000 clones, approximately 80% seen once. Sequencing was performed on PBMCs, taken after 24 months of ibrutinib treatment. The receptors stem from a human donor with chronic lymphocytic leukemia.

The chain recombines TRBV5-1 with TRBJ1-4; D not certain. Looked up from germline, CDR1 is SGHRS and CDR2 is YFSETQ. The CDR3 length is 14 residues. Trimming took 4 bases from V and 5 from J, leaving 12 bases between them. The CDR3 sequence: CASSPDGLNEKLFF. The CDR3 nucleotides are TGCGCCAGCAGCCCGGACGGCTTGAATGAAAAACTGTTTTTT. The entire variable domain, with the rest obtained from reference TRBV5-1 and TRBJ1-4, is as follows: KAGVTQTPRYLIKTRGQQVTLSCSPISGHRSVSWYQQTPGQGLQFLFEYFSETQRNKGNFPGRFSGRQFSNSRSEMNVSTLELGDSALYLCASSPDGLNEKLFFGSGTQLSVL.

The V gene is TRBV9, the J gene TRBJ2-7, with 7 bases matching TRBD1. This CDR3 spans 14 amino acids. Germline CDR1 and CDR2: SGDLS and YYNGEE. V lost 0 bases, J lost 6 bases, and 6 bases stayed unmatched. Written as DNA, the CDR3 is TGTGCCAGCAGCGTAGGCCAGGGGGTGGGCGAGCAGTACTTC. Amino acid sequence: CASSVGQGVGEQYF.

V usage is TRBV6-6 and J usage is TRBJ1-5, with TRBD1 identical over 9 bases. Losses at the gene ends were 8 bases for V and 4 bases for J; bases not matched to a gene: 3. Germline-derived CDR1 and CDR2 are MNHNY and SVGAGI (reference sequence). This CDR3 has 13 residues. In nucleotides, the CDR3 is TGTGCCAGCGGGACAGGGCAAAATCAGCCCCAGCATTTT. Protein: CASGTGQNQPQHF.

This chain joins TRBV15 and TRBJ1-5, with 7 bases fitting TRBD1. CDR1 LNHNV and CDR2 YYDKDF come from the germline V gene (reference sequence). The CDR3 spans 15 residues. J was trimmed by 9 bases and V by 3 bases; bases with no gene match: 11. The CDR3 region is CATSRADRVSSPQHF. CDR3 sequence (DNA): TGTGCCACCAGCAGGGCTGACAGGGTCTCATCGCCCCAGCATTTT.

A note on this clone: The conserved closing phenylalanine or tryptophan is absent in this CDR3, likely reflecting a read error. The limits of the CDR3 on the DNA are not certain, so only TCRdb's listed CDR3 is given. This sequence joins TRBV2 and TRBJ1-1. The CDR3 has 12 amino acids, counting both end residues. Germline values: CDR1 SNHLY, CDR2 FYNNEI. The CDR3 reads CASSVSGLGTHS.

The CDR3 DNA sequence: TGTGCCATCAGCGGAGCAGGGGGGATATACGAGCAGTACTTC. Its protein product is CAISGAGGIYEQYF. The chain carries TRBV10-3 and TRBJ2-7; a possible D gene is TRBD1 (7 bases). This CDR3 contains 14 residues. Trimming removed 6 bases from V and 4 bases from J, with 16 bases in between. CDR1 and CDR2 (germline): ENHRY, SYGVKD.

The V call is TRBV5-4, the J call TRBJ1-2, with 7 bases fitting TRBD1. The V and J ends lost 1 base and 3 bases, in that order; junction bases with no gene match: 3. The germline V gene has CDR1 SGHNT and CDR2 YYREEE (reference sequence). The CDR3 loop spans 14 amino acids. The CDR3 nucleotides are TGTGCCAGCAGCTTGAACAGGGGCGACTATGGCTACACCTTC. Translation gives CASSLNRGDYGYTF.

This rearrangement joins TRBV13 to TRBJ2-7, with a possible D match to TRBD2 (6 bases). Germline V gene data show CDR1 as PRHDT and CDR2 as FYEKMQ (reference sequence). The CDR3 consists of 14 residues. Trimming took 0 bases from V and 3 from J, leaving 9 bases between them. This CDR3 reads CASSLGGLRYEQYF. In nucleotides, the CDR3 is TGTGCCAGCAGCTTAGGGGGACTCCGCTACGAGCAGTACTTC.

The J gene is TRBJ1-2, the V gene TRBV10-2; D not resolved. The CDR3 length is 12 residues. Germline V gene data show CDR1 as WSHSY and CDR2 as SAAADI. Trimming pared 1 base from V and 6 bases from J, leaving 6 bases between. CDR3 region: CASSELTHGYTF. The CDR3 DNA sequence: TGCGCCAGCAGTGAGTTGACCCATGGCTACACCTTC.

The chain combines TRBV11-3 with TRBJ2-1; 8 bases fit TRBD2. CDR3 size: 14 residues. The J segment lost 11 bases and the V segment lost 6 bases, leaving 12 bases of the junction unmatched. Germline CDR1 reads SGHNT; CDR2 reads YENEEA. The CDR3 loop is CASSFGGISGKQFF. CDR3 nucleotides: TGTGCCAGCAGTTTTGGTGGAATTAGCGGGAAGCAGTTCTTC.

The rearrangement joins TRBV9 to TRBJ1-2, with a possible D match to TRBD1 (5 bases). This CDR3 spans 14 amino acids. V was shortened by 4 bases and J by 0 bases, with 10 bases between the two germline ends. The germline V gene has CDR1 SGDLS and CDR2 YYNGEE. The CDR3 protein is CASSPRTSNYGYTF. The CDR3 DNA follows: TGTGCCAGCAGCCCCCGGACATCTAACTATGGCTACACCTTC. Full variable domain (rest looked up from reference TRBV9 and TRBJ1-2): DSGVTQTPKHLITATGQRVTLRCSPRSGDLSVYWYQQSLDQGLQFLIQYYNGEERAKGNILERFSAQQFPDLHSELNLSSLELGDSALYFCASSPRTSNYGYTFGSGTRLTVV.

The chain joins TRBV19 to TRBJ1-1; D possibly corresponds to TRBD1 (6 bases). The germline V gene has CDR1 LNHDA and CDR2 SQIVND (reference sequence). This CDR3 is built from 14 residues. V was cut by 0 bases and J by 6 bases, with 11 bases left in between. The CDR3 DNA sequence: TGTGCCAGTAGTATAGAGGGGGCCTTGGCTGAAGCTTTCTTT. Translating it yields CASSIEGALAEAFF.

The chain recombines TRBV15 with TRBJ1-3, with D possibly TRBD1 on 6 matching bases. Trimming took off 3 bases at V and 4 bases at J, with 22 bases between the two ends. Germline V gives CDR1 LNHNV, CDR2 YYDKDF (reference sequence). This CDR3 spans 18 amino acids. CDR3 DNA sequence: TGTGCCACCAGCAGGGGGGCAGCCGCCCTAACCCGCGGAAACACCATATATTTT. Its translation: CATSRGAAALTRGNTIYF.